The present T cell receptor beta chain was sequenced within a study of neoadjuvant anti-PD-1 for oral cavity cancer. Study conclusions and caveats: Treg/Th17 ratio rose with pretreatment blood and fell with post-treatment tumor TCRbeta clonality.

Germline V gives CDR1 LNHDA, CDR2 SQIVND (reference sequence). The CDR3 spans 16 residues. V shed 3 bases, J shed 3 bases, and the junction held 7 bases outside the gene matches. Method: immunoSEQ multiplex PCR; TCRdb's copy keeps in-frame clones and lacks some. The top ten clones hold around 2.5% of a sample with roughly 15,000 clones, around 76% of them seen once. Turning to this clone: The antigen is not known.

Time point in this sample: after neoadjuvant nivolumab, at surgical resection. Cohort: HPV-negative, locally advanced oral cavity squamous cell carcinoma patients. The gene calls are TRBV19 and TRBJ2-5, with 10 bases lining up with TRBD1. The specimen was PBMCs, collected after nivolumab (anti-PD-1) treatment. This TCR was sampled from a person aged 40 to 85 with oral cavity squamous cell carcinoma. The CDR3 sequence: CASSILSGTGEETQYF. DNA of the CDR3: TGTGCCAGTAGTATCCTCTCCGGGACAGGGGAAGAGACCCAGTACTTC.